These 16 T cell receptor beta chains share one sample of origin, sequenced in a study of human T cells and chemical hapten exposure. Unfractionated whole blood yielded total RNA. TCRdb redid the calling of the 5' RACE reads with MiXCR, one entry per CDR3 protein. The sample contains 120,000 to 150,000 distinct CDR3 sequences, roughly 4% of which appear only once. The receptor set was obtained from a female donor in good health.

This clonotype was recorded at least ten times. This CDR3 is CASSQVITSGDTQYF. CDR3 sequence (DNA): TGCGCCAGCAGCCAAGTTATTACTAGCGGGGATACGCAGTATTTT. The V gene is TRBV4-3, the J gene TRBJ2-3; 9 positions agree with TRBD2. Germline V gene sequence: CDR1 LGHNA, CDR2 YSLEER. The trim removed 1 base at V and 6 bases at J, leaving 5 bases unmatched. There are 15 residues in the CDR3.

This clonotype appeared many times. V usage is TRBV18 and J usage is TRBJ2-3; D gene ambiguous. CDR3 size: 12 residues. The V gene lost 2 bases and the J gene lost 5 bases, with 5 bases spanning the gap. The germline gives CDR1 KGHSH, CDR2 LQKENI. CDR3 DNA: TGTGCCAGCTCACCAGGGTTAGATACGCAGTATTTT. Protein: CASSPGLDTQYF.

This clonotype was counted once. A read error may be the cause here, since a much bigger clone is one base away. This chain connects TRBV21-1 to TRBJ2-2; the table's D call TRBD1 went unverified against the DNA. TRBV21-1 has pseudogene status. The CDR3 sequence is 15 residues long. Written as DNA, the CDR3 is TGTGTCAGCACCGGGACAGGGATTAAAGACGGGGAGCTGTTTTTT. Protein sequence: CVSTGTGIKDGELFF.

This clonotype was counted at least ten times. The chain employs TRBV7-7 and TRBJ2-5; D is ambiguous. Trimming pared 1 base from V and 6 bases from J, leaving 9 bases between. The CDR3 has 13 amino acids. Germline V gives CDR1 SSHAT, CDR2 FNYEAQ (reference sequence). CDR3 DNA sequence: TGTGCCAGCAGCTTAGGGGTCGGAAAGACCCAGTACTTC. Amino acid sequence: CASSLGVGKTQYF.

This clonotype was seen repeatedly, ten times or more. The chain has TRBV4-2 and TRBJ1-1; 8 bases are shared with TRBD1. The J segment lost 0 bases and the V segment lost 0 bases, leaving 9 bases of the junction unmatched. This CDR3 comprises 18 residues. Germline V lookup: CDR1 LGHNA, CDR2 YNFKEQ. The CDR3 region is CASSQDSYRGGLNTEAFF. The CDR3, as DNA: TGTGCCAGCAGCCAAGATTCGTACAGGGGGGGATTGAACACTGAAGCTTTCTTT.

Ten or more counts support this clonotype. CDR3 amino acids: CASRVWGREAFF. The CDR3 DNA sequence: TGTGCCAGCAGGGTATGGGGTCGTGAGGCTTTCTTT. The V gene is TRBV27, the J gene TRBJ1-1, with D hard to call. Per germline, CDR1 MNHEY and CDR2 SMNVEV (reference sequence). This CDR3 spans 12 amino acids. V lost 6 bases and J lost 11, with 16 bases in between.

The sample holds a few counts of this clonotype. This chain links TRBV6-5 with TRBJ2-2; weak D call: TRBD2 (5 bases). This CDR3 is 15 amino acids long. V dropped 0 bases and J dropped 6 bases, with 11 bases sitting between them. Germline-derived CDR1 and CDR2 are MNHEY and SVGAGI. CDR3 DNA sequence: TGTGCCAGCAGTTACTCCCGGGGAAGGTCCGGGGAGCTGTTTTTT. Translation gives CASSYSRGRSGELFF.

This clonotype was observed many times. The chain combines TRBV6-2 or TRBV6-3 with TRBJ2-7; 7 positions agree with TRBD2. The CDR3 spans 11 residues. Germline assignment: CDR1 MNHEY and CDR2 SVGEGT. V gave up 6 bases and J gave up 4 bases; unmatched junction bases: 0. The CDR3 nucleotides are TGTGCCAGCAGGGGGGGGTACGAGCAGTACTTC. Translated, it gives CASRGGYEQYF.

This clonotype showed up just a few times. The chain links TRBV19 to TRBJ2-7, with TRBD1 matching 7 bases. CDR1 and CDR2 (germline): LNHDA, SQIVND (reference sequence). V trimming: 5 bases; J trimming: 3 bases; junction bases outside the gene matches: 7. The CDR3 contains 14 residues. The CDR3 DNA sequence: TGTGCCAGTAGTCTGTTGACAGGGAACTACGAGCAGTACTTC. This encodes CASSLLTGNYEQYF.

This clonotype was detected many times. This chain connects TRBV6-1 to TRBJ2-1; 10 bases align to TRBD1. Germline-derived CDR1 and CDR2 are MNHNS and SASEGT. This CDR3 has 15 residues. V shed 5 bases, J shed 7 bases, and the junction held 8 bases outside the gene matches. The CDR3 sequence: CASSSGTGARNEQFF. The CDR3 bases are TGTGCCAGCAGTTCCGGGACAGGGGCCCGAAATGAGCAGTTCTTC.

This clonotype was found many times. The chain uses TRBV6-5 and TRBJ2-7; no clear D gene. The germline V gene has CDR1 MNHEY and CDR2 SVGAGI. The CDR3 extends over 12 amino acids. Trimming stripped 8 bases from V and 5 bases from J, with 13 bases between. The CDR3 nucleotides are TGTGCCAGCTACCCATGGGGAAACGAGCAGTACTTC. Translated, it gives CASYPWGNEQYF.

At least ten counts were recorded for this clonotype. V is TRBV30 and J is TRBJ2-4, with D unresolved. V lost 0 bases and J 10 bases, leaving 10 bases between the germline ends. This CDR3 region has 12 residues. Per the germline V gene, CDR1 is GTSNPN and CDR2 is SVGIG (reference sequence). This CDR3 is CAWSVQTQIQYF. CDR3 coding DNA: TGTGCCTGGAGTGTACAGACCCAGATTCAGTACTTC.

There are many counts of this clonotype. The V gene is TRBV20-1, the J gene TRBJ2-4; no clear D. From germline, CDR1 is DFQATT and CDR2 SNEGSKA (reference sequence). V lost 1 base to trimming and J lost 6 bases, with 10 bases between them. The CDR3 totals 13 residues. CDR3 in DNA: TGCAGTGCTAGAGTGAGCTTAGGAAACATTCAGTACTTC. It encodes CSARVSLGNIQYF.

This clonotype occurred many times. This chain connects TRBV10-3 to TRBJ2-7; possibly TRBD1 for D (5 bases). In germline, CDR1 is ENHRY, CDR2 SYGVKD. V was trimmed by 4 bases and J by 5 bases, leaving 18 bases between them. The CDR3 length is 15 residues. Here the CDR3 DNA reads TGTGCCATCAGTGGAAGGGGCTCCTTCACCGACGAGCAGTACTTC. Translating gives CAISGRGSFTDEQYF.

CDR3 protein: CSITGGTDTQYF. CDR3 DNA: TGCAGCATAACAGGGGGCACAGATACGCAGTATTTT. The chain employs TRBV29-1 and TRBJ2-3; 7 positions match TRBD1. The CDR3 sequence is 12 residues long. CDR1 SQVTM and CDR2 ANQGSEA come from the germline V gene. J gave up 1 base and V 8 bases, and 3 bases lay outside the gene matches.

This clonotype was counted ten times or more. The chain couples TRBV7-9 to TRBJ2-3; weak D call: TRBD2 (6 bases). Trimming took 5 bases from V and 2 from J, leaving 14 bases between them. The CDR3 has 15 residues. Per the germline V gene, CDR1 is SEHNR and CDR2 is FQNEAQ (reference sequence). CDR3 sequence: CASSPKRVFTDTQYF. CDR3 in DNA: TGTGCCAGCAGCCCAAAGCGGGTTTTCACAGATACGCAGTATTTT.